Listed here are 20 T cell receptor beta chains from one sample, sequenced in a study of T cell responses to AZD1222 COVID-19 vaccine. Libraries were prepared by immunoSEQ multiplex PCR; TCRdb keeps only in-frame clonotypes and omits some of them. In the table there are around 78,000 clones, around 90% of which are singletons. The starting material was peripheral blood, obtained 28 days after the second AZD1222 dose. Source of these receptors: an adult who received the AZD1222 COVID-19 vaccine.

For the CDR3, the DNA is TGTGCCACCAGTTTTGGGGGGCCGGACTATGGCTACACCTTC. It is translated as CATSFGGPDYGYTF. The V and J genes are TRBV24-1 and TRBJ1-2; possible D gene TRBD1, 6 bases. Trimming left V 6 bases short and J 3 bases short, with 13 bases between. CDR3 length: 14 residues. Germline V gene sequence: CDR1 KGHDR, CDR2 SFDVKD.

The chain uses TRBV24-1 and TRBJ2-3; D possibly corresponds to TRBD2 (6 bases). Trimming stripped 4 bases from V and 3 bases from J, with 22 bases between. This CDR3 is built from 18 residues. Germline-derived CDR1 and CDR2 are KGHDR and SFDVKD. CDR3 DNA: TGTGCCACCAGTGAGGGGTCCGTTGGAGGGGCAGGGACAGATACGCAGTATTTT. Protein product: CATSEGSVGGAGTDTQYF.

This clone was counted between two and nine times. The DNA is omitted, as the CDR3 cannot be located on it reliably, and the CDR3 follows TCRdb's listing. The chain employs TRBV11-2 and TRBJ2-7; the D call TRBD2 from the table was never checked on the DNA. The CDR3 is 15 amino acids in total, end residues counted. Per germline, CDR1 SGHAT and CDR2 FQNNGV. This CDR3 reads CASSRIGDFGNEQYF.

The chain joins TRBV2 to TRBJ1-2; TRBD1 matches 8 bases. Germline CDR1 is SNHLY and CDR2 is FYNNEI. This CDR3 has 14 residues. V was pared by 3 bases and J by 4 bases, with 4 bases of the junction left unmatched. The CDR3 here is CASSDSDRGYGYTF. CDR3 sequence (DNA): TGTGCCAGCAGTGATTCAGACAGGGGCTATGGCTACACCTTC.

V is TRBV2 and J is TRBJ2-4; 12 bases fit TRBD2. The CDR3 sequence is 17 residues long. Germline values: CDR1 SNHLY, CDR2 FYNNEI. The V and J ends lost 4 bases and 4 bases, in that order; junction bases with no gene match: 8. The CDR3 here is CASSGRLAGAVKNIQYF. In nucleotides, the CDR3 is TGTGCCAGCAGTGGGCGACTAGCGGGGGCCGTAAAAAACATTCAGTACTTC.

Only one count was recorded for this clone. The chain recombines TRBV7-9 with TRBJ1-6; D unresolved. V lost 1 base and J lost 8, with 12 bases in between. The CDR3 sequence is 15 residues long. CDR1 is SEHNR and CDR2 is FQNEAQ in the germline V gene (reference sequence). The CDR3 loop is CASSLGGILDSPLHF. For the CDR3, the DNA is TGTGCCAGCAGCTTAGGGGGAATTCTAGATTCACCCCTCCACTTT.

This clone was detected only once. V usage is TRBV5-6 and J usage is TRBJ2-3; D might be TRBD1 (5 bases). The germline V gene encodes CDR1 SGHDT and CDR2 YYEEEE. V was cut by 1 base and J by 2 bases, with 8 bases left in between. This CDR3 spans 14 amino acids. The CDR3 nucleotides are TGTGCCAGCAGCTTGACAGGTCCCACAGATACGCAGTATTTT. As protein: CASSLTGPTDTQYF.

This clone was found once. This chain joins TRBV5-1 and TRBJ2-1; 8 bases align to TRBD2. With 0 bases clipped from V and 7 bases from J, the junction kept 6 bases outside the gene matches. Looked up from germline, CDR1 is SGHRS and CDR2 is YFSETQ. The CDR3 is made up of 15 amino acids. The CDR3 DNA reads TGCGCCAGCAGCTTGGTTAGCGGGGCTCAAAATGAGCAGTTCTTC. Protein: CASSLVSGAQNEQFF.

The V and J genes are TRBV5-5 and TRBJ1-5, with 9 bases aligning to TRBD1. This CDR3 contains 15 residues. The V gene's germline CDR1 is SGHKS and CDR2 YYEKEE (reference sequence). V shed 4 bases and J 3 bases; nucleotides not matched to a gene: 5. CDR3 in DNA: TGTGCCAGCAGCCTGACAGGGGGAGCCAATCAGCCCCAGCATTTT. This codes for CASSLTGGANQPQHF.

The chain links TRBV18 to TRBJ1-3; 9 bases are shared with TRBD1. The germline CDR1 and CDR2 sequences are KGHSH and LQKENI. J gave up 0 bases and V 2 bases, and 8 bases lay outside the gene matches. The CDR3 contains 18 residues. CDR3 residues: CASSPRTGVPYSGNTIYF. DNA for the CDR3: TGTGCCAGCTCACCAAGGACAGGGGTTCCCTACTCTGGAAACACCATATATTTT.

V usage is TRBV12-3 or TRBV12-4 and J usage is TRBJ2-7; no clear D gene. The V and J ends lost 1 base and 2 bases respectively, with 6 bases between them. This CDR3 region has 13 residues. CDR3 nucleotides: TGTGCCAGCAGTTTAGGTTGGCCCTACGAGCAGTACTTC. Residues: CASSLGWPYEQYF.

The gene calls are TRBV10-1 and TRBJ1-4; 7 bases align to TRBD1. The CDR3 sequence is 17 residues long. In germline, CDR1 is WNHNN, CDR2 SYGVQD (reference sequence). J lost 2 bases, V lost 4 bases, and 10 bases had no gene match. The CDR3 sequence is CASSAYDRDVTNEKLFF. The DNA of the CDR3 is TGCGCCAGCAGTGCCTATGACAGGGATGTGACTAATGAAAAACTGTTTTTT.

This clone was picked up a small number of times. This rearrangement joins TRBV5-1 to TRBJ2-7; 10 nucleotides line up with TRBD1. CDR1 is SGHRS and CDR2 is YFSETQ in the germline V gene. CDR3 size: 16 residues. With 4 bases clipped from V and 0 bases from J, the junction kept 7 bases outside the gene matches. CDR3 amino acids: CASSTRTGGSSYEQYF. The CDR3 DNA reads as TGCGCCAGCAGCACTCGGACAGGGGGTAGCTCCTACGAGCAGTACTTC.

The chain employs TRBV28 and TRBJ2-5; a possible D gene is TRBD2 (6 bases). The CDR3 spans 14 residues. Per the germline V gene, CDR1 is MDHEN and CDR2 is SYDVKM. V shed 3 bases and J shed 2 bases, with 10 bases lying between them. The chain's CDR3 is CASSFAAGQETQYF. The CDR3 DNA reads as TGTGCCAGCAGTTTCGCGGCGGGACAAGAGACCCAGTACTTC.

This clone was counted a few times. The rearrangement joins TRBV19 to TRBJ1-5, with D hard to call. Between the trimmed V and J ends, which lost 2 bases and 10 bases, there was a span of 15 bases. Germline CDR1 is LNHDA and CDR2 is SQIVND (reference sequence). CDR3 length: 14 residues. CDR3 loop: CASSIPLTSSPQHF. For the CDR3, the DNA is TGTGCCAGTAGTATACCACTTACCTCCAGCCCCCAGCATTTT.

This chain joins TRBV5-1 and TRBJ2-2; D gene unclear. This CDR3 is built from 16 residues. V was shortened by 4 bases and J by 2 bases, with 15 bases between the two germline ends. Germline lookup yields CDR1 SGHRS and CDR2 YFSETQ. The CDR3 DNA follows: TGCGCCAGCAGCGGGTCCGGATCAAGCAACACCGGGGAGCTGTTTTTT. Translated: CASSGSGSSNTGELFF.

This clone was seen once. J is TRBJ2-1 and V is TRBV19, with D unclear. Germline CDR1 and CDR2: LNHDA and SQIVND (reference sequence). The CDR3 is made up of 11 amino acids. The germline V and J ends were trimmed by 7 bases and 7 bases, with 8 bases remaining between them. Written as DNA, the CDR3 is TGTGCCAGTACCTTAGTAAATGAGCAGTTCTTC. It yields the protein CASTLVNEQFF.

The V and J genes are TRBV25-1 and TRBJ1-2; 9 bases agree with TRBD1. Unmatched junction bases numbered 14, after V lost 6 bases and J lost 3 bases. CDR1 MGHDK and CDR2 SYGVNS come from the germline V gene. This CDR3 has 17 residues. The CDR3 DNA follows: TGTGCCAGCAGCACGGCCCTGAAGACAGGGGGGGACTATGGCTACACCTTC. Translated, it gives CASSTALKTGGDYGYTF.

The rearrangement links TRBV7-9 to TRBJ1-6; D gene ambiguous. Per the germline V gene, CDR1 is SEHNR and CDR2 is FQNEAQ (reference sequence). Trimming cost V 5 bases and J 0 bases, with 14 bases left between them. The CDR3 extends over 17 amino acids. Here the CDR3 reads CASSPTDFSSYNSPLHF. In DNA, the CDR3 is TGTGCCAGCAGCCCGACGGACTTTAGCTCCTATAATTCACCCCTCCACTTT.

The chain joins TRBV27 to TRBJ2-2, with 7 nucleotides matching TRBD1. The CDR3 totals 14 residues. V gave up 2 bases and J gave up 6 bases; unmatched junction bases: 3. Germline assignment: CDR1 MNHEY and CDR2 SMNVEV (reference sequence). This CDR3 reads CASSLGQGAGELFF. The CDR3 DNA is TGTGCCAGCAGTTTAGGCCAGGGGGCCGGGGAGCTGTTTTTT.